Described below is a single T cell receptor beta chain sequence and its context. These data belong to a study of shared clonotypes between healthy human individuals. Method: immunoSEQ multiplex PCR; TCRdb's copy keeps in-frame clones and lacks some. This sample has 2,500,000 or so clones, with approximately 93% found just once. The V end was cut by 6 bases, the J end by 1 base, with 13 bases between. Germline CDR1 and CDR2: SGHRS and YFSETQ. CDR3 size: 14 residues. The rearrangement joins TRBV5-1 to TRBJ1-1; D is possibly TRBD1 (5 bases). The sequencing sample was made of naive CD4+ T cells from PBMCs. The subset here: CD45RA+ positively selected. This receptor was identified in a man aged 18 to 29 in good health. Some clones in this sample may be carry-over from other donors' samples. CDR3 coding DNA: TGCGCCAGCAAATGGTCGCAGGGGAACACTGAAGCTTTCTTT. This codes for CASKWSQGNTEAFF.